The subject of this entry is one TCR beta chain. Other nucleotide sequences in the sample specify the same CDR3. This entry is derived from a study of blood T cell repertoires in COVID-19. TCRdb's copy holds only in-frame clones and misses some; the assay was immunoSEQ multiplex PCR. The sample consists of tens of thousands of clones, roughly 90% of them appearing once. The CDR3 has 14 residues. Germline lookup yields CDR1 LNHDA and CDR2 SQIVND (reference sequence). The junction had 4 bases not matched to a gene; V was cut back by 3 bases and J by 5 bases. Source material: peripheral blood. The TCR originated in a human donor in a cohort sampled during active COVID-19. This chain links TRBV19 with TRBJ2-5; 9 bases map to TRBD1. As DNA, the CDR3 is TGTGCCAGTAGTATGGACAGGGGTCAGGAGACCCAGTACTTC. It yields the protein CASSMDRGQETQYF.